This T cell receptor beta chain appears in the sequencing data of a study of CD8 T cells in Susac syndrome. Random hexamers were used to reverse transcribe the RNA input (roughly 0.5 to 1 ug). Amplification of TCR beta CDR3 across 54 Vbeta and 13 Jbeta was performed with immunoSEQ multiplex PCR. TCRdb reprocessed the immunoSEQ multiplex PCR reads with MiXCR, giving one entry per CDR3 protein. There are about 250,000 distinct CDR3 sequences in the sample; approximately 92% occur only once, and 0.065% to 0.075% lies in the top ten. The CDR3 is made up of 15 amino acids. V gave up 4 bases and J gave up 7 bases; unmatched junction bases: 9. Germline CDR1 reads LNHNV; CDR2 reads YYDKDF (reference sequence).

The receptor was isolated from a human donor with multiple sclerosis. Sequencing was done on a sample of CD4+ T cells from PBMCs. This chain connects TRBV15 to TRBJ1-5; TRBD1 agrees at 8 bases. Here the CDR3 DNA reads TGTGCCACCAGCAAAGACAGGGGTTTTGGGCAGCCCCAGCATTTT. Amino acid sequence: CATSKDRGFGQPQHF.